This passage covers 3 T cell receptor beta chains from one sample sequenced in a study of blood T cell repertoires in COVID-19. The assay was immunoSEQ multiplex PCR, and TCRdb's table has in-frame clones only and misses some. The sample lists about 240,000 clones; approximately 86% were seen once. What was sequenced was PBMCs or T cells enriched from blood (not recorded which). Source of these receptors: a woman between 40 and 50 years old with acute COVID-19.

V gene TRBV5-1 combines with J gene TRBJ2-7; TRBD2 matches at 10 bases. This CDR3 comprises 18 residues. The J segment lost 4 bases and the V segment lost 3 bases, leaving 16 bases of the junction unmatched. Germline lookup yields CDR1 SGHRS and CDR2 YFSETQ. CDR3 sequence: CASSSSLILAGNSYEQYF. The DNA of the CDR3 is TGCGCCAGCAGCTCCTCACTGATACTAGCGGGAAACTCGTACGAGCAGTACTTC.

The gene calls are TRBV7-3 and TRBJ1-1, with D possibly matching TRBD1 (5 bases). The CDR3 spans 14 residues. V lost 0 bases, J lost 6 bases, and 11 bases lay in between. CDR1 and CDR2 from the germline V gene are SGHTA and FQGTGA. CDR3 nucleotides: TGTGCCAGCAGCTTAACTACCGACAGCTCTGAAGCTTTCTTT. It specifies CASSLTTDSSEAFF.

V usage is TRBV2 and J usage is TRBJ1-4, with 9 bases lining up with TRBD1. Germline assignment: CDR1 SNHLY and CDR2 FYNNEI. J was trimmed by 7 bases and V by 3 bases; bases with no gene match: 9. This CDR3 comprises 16 residues. The CDR3 region is CASSETGGIVGEKLFF. In DNA, the CDR3 is TGTGCCAGCAGTGAGACAGGGGGGATTGTGGGTGAAAAACTGTTTTTT.